This T cell receptor beta chain was identified in a study of T-cell memory formation after mild COVID-19. General study findings and limits: Pre-infection memory carried some responding clones, suggesting that cross-reactive memory joined. Among CD4+ contracting clones, most were CM and EM, and CD8+ ones EMRA.

TCR alpha and TCR beta cDNA libraries carrying sample barcodes and UMIs were produced by 5'RACE using constant-segment primers. TCRdb analysed the 5' RACE reads with MiXCR anew, one entry per CDR3 protein. The repertoire includes a few hundred thousand distinct CDR3 sequences, approximately 24% of them detected once, and about 10% sits in the top ten. On this clonotype itself: What it binds is not known.

The length of the CDR3 is 19 residues. Germline V lookup: CDR1 SGHAT, CDR2 FQNNGV. The J segment lost 4 bases and the V segment lost 6 bases, leaving 19 bases of the junction unmatched. The sequence derives from an adult woman who had mild COVID-19 (a few samples of this study predate the infection). Cell type and time point are not known. The chain is built from TRBV11-2 and TRBJ2-3; 10 positions match TRBD2. Sequencing was done on a sample of PBMCs or a T cell subset sorted from them (not recorded which). The CDR3 loop is CASRAPAGGPLVSADTQYF. In nucleotides, the CDR3 is TGTGCCAGCAGGGCCCCAGCGGGGGGGCCTTTAGTCTCCGCAGATACGCAGTATTTT.